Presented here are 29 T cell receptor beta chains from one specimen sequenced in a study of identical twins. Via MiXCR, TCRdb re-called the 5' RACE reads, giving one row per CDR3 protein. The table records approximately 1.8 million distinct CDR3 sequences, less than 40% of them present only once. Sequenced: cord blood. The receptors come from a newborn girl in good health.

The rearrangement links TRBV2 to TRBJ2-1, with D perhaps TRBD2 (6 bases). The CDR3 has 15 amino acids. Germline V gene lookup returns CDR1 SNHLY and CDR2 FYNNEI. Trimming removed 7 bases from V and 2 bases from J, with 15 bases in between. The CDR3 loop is CASTSGRTTYNEQFF. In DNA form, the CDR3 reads TGTGCCAGCACCTCAGGTCGGACTACCTACAATGAGCAGTTCTTC. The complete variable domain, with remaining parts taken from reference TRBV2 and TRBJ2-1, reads EPEVTQTPSHQVTQMGQEVILRCVPISNHLYFYWYRQILGQKVEFLVSFYNNEISEKSEIFDDQFSVERPDGSNFTLKIRSTKLEDSAMYFCASTSGRTTYNEQFFGPGTRLTVL.

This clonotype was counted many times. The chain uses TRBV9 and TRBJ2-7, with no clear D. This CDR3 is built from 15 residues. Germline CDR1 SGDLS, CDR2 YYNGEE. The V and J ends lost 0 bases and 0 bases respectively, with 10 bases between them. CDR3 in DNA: TGTGCCAGCAGCGTAGCAAGCGATAACTCCTACGAGCAGTACTTC. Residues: CASSVASDNSYEQYF.

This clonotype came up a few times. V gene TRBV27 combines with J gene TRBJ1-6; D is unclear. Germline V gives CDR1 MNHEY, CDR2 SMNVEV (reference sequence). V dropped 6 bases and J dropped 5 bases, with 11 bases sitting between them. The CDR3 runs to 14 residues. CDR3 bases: TGTGCCAGCAGCTCGCCCGCTGATAATTCACCCCTCCACTTT. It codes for CASSSPADNSPLHF.

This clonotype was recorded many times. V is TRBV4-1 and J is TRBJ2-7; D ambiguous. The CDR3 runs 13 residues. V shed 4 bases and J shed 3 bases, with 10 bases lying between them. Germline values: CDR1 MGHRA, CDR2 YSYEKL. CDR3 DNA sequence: TGCGCCAGCAGCCCCCGACAAAACTACGAGCAGTACTTC. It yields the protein CASSPRQNYEQYF.

The CDR3: CASEASGGNEQFF. The DNA of the CDR3 is TGTGCCAGCGAGGCTAGCGGGGGGAATGAGCAGTTCTTC. This rearrangement joins TRBV6-1 to TRBJ2-1, with 11 positions matching TRBD2. Germline-derived CDR1 and CDR2 are MNHNS and SASEGT. The CDR3 spans 13 residues. With 8 bases clipped from V and 7 bases from J, the junction kept 4 bases outside the gene matches.

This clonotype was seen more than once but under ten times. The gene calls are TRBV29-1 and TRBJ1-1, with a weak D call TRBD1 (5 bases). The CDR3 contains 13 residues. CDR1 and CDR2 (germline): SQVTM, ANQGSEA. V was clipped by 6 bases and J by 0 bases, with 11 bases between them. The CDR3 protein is CSVQQVMNTEAFF. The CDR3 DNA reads TGCAGCGTACAACAGGTAATGAACACTGAAGCTTTCTTT. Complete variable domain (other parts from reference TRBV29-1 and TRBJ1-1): SAVISQKPSRDICQRGTSLTIQCQVDSQVTMMFWYRQQPGQSLTLIATANQGSEATYESGFVIDKFPISRPNLTFSTLTVSNMSPEDSSIYLCSVQQVMNTEAFFGQGTRLTVV.

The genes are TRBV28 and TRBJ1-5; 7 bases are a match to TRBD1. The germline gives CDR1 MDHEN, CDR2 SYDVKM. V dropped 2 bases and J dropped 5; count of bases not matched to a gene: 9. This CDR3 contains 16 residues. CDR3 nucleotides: TGTGCCAGCAGTTTAAGCTCCAGGGGGGCAGATCAGCCCCAGCATTTT. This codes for CASSLSSRGADQPQHF.

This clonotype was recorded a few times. CDR3 region: CASSQALAGGPRAKNIQYF. Here the CDR3 DNA reads TGCGCCAGCAGCCAAGCCCTAGCGGGAGGGCCTAGGGCCAAAAACATTCAGTACTTC. The chain combines TRBV4-1 with TRBJ2-4; the match to TRBD2 covers 12 bases. This CDR3 has 19 residues. Germline CDR1 and CDR2: MGHRA and YSYEKL. The junction had 8 bases not matched to a gene; V was cut back by 1 base and J by 1 base.

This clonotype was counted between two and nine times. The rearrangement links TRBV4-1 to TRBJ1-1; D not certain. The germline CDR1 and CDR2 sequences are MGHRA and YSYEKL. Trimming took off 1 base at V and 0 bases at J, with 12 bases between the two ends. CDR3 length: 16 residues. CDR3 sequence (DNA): TGCGCCAGCAGCCAAGTGTATCCGGTCATGAACACTGAAGCTTTCTTT. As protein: CASSQVYPVMNTEAFF.

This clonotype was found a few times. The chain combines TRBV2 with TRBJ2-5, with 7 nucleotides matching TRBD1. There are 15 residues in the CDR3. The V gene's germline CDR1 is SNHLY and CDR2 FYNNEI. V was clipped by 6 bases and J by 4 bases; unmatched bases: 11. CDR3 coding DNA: TGTGCCAGCAGCCGACAGGGAGTACAGGGAGAGACCCAGTACTTC. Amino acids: CASSRQGVQGETQYF.

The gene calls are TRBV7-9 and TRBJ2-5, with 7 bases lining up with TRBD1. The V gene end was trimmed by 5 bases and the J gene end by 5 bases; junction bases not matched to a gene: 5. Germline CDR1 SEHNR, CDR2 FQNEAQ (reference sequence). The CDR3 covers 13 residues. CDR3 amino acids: CASSTTGVETQYF. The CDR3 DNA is TGTGCCAGCAGCACAACAGGGGTGGAGACCCAGTACTTC. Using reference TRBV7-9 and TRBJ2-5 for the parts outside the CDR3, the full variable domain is DTGVSQNPRHKITKRGQNVTFRCDPISEHNRLYWYRQTLGQGPEFLTYFQNEAQLEKSRLLSDRFSAERPKGSFSTLEIQRTEQGDSAMYLCASSTTGVETQYFGPGTRLLVL.

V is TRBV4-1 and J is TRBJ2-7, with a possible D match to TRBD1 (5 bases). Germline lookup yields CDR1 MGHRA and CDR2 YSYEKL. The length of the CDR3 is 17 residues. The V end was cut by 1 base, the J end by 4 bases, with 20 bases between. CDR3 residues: CASSQVSRGSKTYEQYF. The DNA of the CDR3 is TGCGCCAGCAGCCAAGTAAGTAGGGGATCAAAGACGTACGAGCAGTACTTC.

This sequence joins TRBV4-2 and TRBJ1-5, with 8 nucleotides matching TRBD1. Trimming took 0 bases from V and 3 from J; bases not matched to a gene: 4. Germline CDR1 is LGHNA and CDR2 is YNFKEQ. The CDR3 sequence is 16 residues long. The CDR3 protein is CASSQEGTGYNQPQHF. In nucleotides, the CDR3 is TGTGCCAGCAGCCAAGAAGGGACAGGTTACAATCAGCCCCAGCATTTT.

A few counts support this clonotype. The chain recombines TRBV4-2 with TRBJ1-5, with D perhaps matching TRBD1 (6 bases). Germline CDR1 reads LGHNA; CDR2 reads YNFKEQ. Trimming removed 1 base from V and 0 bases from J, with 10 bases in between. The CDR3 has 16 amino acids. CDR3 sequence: CASSQGTAYSNQPQHF. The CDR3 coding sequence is TGTGCCAGCAGCCAAGGGACAGCTTATAGCAATCAGCCCCAGCATTTT.

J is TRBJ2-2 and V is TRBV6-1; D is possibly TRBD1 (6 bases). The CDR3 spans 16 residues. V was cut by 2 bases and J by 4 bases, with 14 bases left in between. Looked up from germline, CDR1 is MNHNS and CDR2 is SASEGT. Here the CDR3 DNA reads TGTGCCAGCAGTGAACGGCCACAGGGTAGCACCGGGGAGCTGTTTTTT. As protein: CASSERPQGSTGELFF.

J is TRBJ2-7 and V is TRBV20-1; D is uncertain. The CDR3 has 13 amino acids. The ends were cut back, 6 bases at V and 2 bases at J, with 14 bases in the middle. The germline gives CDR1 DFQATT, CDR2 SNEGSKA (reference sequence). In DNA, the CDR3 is TGCAGTGCCTTCCCCCCTAAAACCTACGAGCAGTACTTC. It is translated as CSAFPPKTYEQYF.

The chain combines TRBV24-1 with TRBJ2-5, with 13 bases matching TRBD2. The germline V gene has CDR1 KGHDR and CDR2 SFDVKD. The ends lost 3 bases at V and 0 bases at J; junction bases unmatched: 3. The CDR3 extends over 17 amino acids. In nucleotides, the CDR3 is TGTGCCACCAGTGATAGGGGGACTAGCGGGGACCAAGAGACCCAGTACTTC. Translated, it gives CATSDRGTSGDQETQYF.

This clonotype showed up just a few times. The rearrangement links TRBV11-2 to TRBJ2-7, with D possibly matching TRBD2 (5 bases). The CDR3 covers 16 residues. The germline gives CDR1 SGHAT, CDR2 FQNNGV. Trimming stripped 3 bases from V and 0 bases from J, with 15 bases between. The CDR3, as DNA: TGTGCCAGCAGCTTTCTTCCCAGAGGGAGCTCCTACGAGCAGTACTTC. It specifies CASSFLPRGSSYEQYF.

CDR3 nucleotide sequence: TGTGCCAGCAGCTCTACAAGGGGGACCCAAACCTACGAGCAGTACTTC. Protein sequence: CASSSTRGTQTYEQYF. The chain employs TRBV11-1 and TRBJ2-7, with TRBD1 as a possible D gene (6 bases). Per germline, CDR1 SGHAT and CDR2 FQDESV (reference sequence). The V end lost 4 bases, the J end lost 2 bases, and 18 bases lay between the germline ends. The length of the CDR3 is 16 residues.

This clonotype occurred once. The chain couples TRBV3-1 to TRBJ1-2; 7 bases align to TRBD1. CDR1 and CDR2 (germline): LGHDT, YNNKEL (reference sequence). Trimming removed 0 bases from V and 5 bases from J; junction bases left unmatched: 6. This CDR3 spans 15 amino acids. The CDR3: CASSQDRQGGYGYTF. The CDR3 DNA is TGTGCCAGCAGCCAAGACCGACAGGGAGGGTATGGCTACACCTTC. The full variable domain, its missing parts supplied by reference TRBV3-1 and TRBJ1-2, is DTAVSQTPKYLVTQMGNDKSIKCEQNLGHDTMYWYKQDSKKFLKIMFSYNNKELIINETVPNRFSPKSPDKAHLNLHINSLELGDSAVYFCASSQDRQGGYGYTFGSGTRLTVV.

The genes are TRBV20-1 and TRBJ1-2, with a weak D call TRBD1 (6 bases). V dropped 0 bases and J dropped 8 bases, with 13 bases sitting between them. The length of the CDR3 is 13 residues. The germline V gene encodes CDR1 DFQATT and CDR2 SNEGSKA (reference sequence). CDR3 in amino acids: CSARDGTIHGYTF. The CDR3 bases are TGCAGTGCTAGAGACGGGACAATCCACGGCTACACCTTC.

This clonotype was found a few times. In nucleotides, the CDR3 is TGTGCCAGCAGTTTATCGGAGGGACTAGCCCCCCGTGGGCAGTTCTTC. Translating gives CASSLSEGLAPRGQFF. J is TRBJ2-1 and V is TRBV27, with 9 bases aligning to TRBD2. J gave up 12 bases and V 0 bases, and 12 bases lay outside the gene matches. The V gene's germline CDR1 is MNHEY and CDR2 SMNVEV (reference sequence). The CDR3 is made up of 16 amino acids.

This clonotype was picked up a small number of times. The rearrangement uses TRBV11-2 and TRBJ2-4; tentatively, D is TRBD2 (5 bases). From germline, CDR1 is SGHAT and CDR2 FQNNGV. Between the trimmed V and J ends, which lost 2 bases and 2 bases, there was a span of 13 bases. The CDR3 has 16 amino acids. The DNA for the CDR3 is TGTGCCAGCAGCTTAAGGACGGGGAGAACCAAAAACATTCAGTACTTC. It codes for CASSLRTGRTKNIQYF.

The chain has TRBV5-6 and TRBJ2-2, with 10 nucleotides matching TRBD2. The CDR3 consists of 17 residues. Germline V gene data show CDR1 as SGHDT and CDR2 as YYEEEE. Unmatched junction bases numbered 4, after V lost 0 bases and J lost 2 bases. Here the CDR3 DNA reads TGTGCCAGCAGCTTGGTGGGACTAGCGCCTAACACCGGGGAGCTGTTTTTT. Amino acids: CASSLVGLAPNTGELFF.

CDR3 sequence: CASRGLRGSYEQYF. CDR3 in DNA: TGTGCCAGCAGAGGACTGCGGGGCTCCTACGAGCAGTACTTC. The chain recombines TRBV27 with TRBJ2-7; D is perhaps TRBD2 (6 bases). V lost 6 bases to trimming and J lost 0 bases, with 12 bases between them. The germline CDR1 and CDR2 sequences are MNHEY and SMNVEV (reference sequence). This CDR3 has 14 amino acids.

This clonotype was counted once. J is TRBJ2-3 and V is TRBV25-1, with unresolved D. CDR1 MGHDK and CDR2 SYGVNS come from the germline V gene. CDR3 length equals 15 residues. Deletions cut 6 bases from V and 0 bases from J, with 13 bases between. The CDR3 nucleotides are TGTGCCAGCAGCCCGACGACGTCTAGCACAGATACGCAGTATTTT. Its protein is CASSPTTSSTDTQYF.

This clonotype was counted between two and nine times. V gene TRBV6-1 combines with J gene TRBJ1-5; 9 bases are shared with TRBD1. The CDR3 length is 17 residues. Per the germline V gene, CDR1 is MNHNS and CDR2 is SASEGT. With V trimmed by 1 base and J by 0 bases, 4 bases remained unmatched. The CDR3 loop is CASSEEQGAYSNQPQHF. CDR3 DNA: TGTGCCAGCAGTGAAGAACAGGGGGCCTATAGCAATCAGCCCCAGCATTTT.

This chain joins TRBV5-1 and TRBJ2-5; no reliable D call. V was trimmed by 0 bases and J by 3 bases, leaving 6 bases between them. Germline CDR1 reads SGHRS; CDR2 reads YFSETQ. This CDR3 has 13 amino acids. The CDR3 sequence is CASSLEVEETQYF. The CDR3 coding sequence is TGCGCCAGCAGCTTGGAGGTCGAAGAGACCCAGTACTTC. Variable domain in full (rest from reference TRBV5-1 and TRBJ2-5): KAGVTQTPRYLIKTRGQQVTLSCSPISGHRSVSWYQQTPGQGLQFLFEYFSETQRNKGNFPGRFSGRQFSNSRSEMNVSTLELGDSALYLCASSLEVEETQYFGPGTRLLVL.

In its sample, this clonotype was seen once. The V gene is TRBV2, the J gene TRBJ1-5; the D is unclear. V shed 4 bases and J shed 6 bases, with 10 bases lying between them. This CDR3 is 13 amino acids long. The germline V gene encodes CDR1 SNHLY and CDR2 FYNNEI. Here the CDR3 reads CASSARVRQPQHF. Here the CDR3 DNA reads TGTGCCAGCAGTGCGCGGGTCCGTCAGCCCCAGCATTTT. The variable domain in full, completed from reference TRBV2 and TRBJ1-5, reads EPEVTQTPSHQVTQMGQEVILRCVPISNHLYFYWYRQILGQKVEFLVSFYNNEISEKSEIFDDQFSVERPDGSNFTLKIRSTKLEDSAMYFCASSARVRQPQHFGDGTRLSIL.